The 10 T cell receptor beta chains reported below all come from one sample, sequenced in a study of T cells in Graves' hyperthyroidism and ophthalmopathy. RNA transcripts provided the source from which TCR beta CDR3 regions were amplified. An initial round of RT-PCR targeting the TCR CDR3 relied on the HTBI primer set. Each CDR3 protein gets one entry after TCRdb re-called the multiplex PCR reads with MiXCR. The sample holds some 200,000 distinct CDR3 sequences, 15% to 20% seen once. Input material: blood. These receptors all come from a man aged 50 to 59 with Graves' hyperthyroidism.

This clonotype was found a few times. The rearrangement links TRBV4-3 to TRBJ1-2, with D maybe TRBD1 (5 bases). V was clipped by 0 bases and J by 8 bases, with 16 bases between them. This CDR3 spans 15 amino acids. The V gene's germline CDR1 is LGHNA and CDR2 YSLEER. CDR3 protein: CASSQDTLRGRGYTF. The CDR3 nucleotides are TGCGCCAGCAGCCAAGATACTTTGCGGGGCAGAGGCTACACCTTC.

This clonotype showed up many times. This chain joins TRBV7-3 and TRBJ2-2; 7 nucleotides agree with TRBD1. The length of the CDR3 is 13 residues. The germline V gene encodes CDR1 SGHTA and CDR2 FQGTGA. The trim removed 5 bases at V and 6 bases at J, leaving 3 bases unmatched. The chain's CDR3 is CASSVQGAGELFF. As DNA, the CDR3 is TGTGCCAGCAGCGTCCAGGGGGCCGGGGAGCTGTTTTTT. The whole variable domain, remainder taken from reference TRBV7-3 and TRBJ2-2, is GAGVSQTPSNKVTEKGKYVELRCDPISGHTALYWYRQSLGQGPEFLIYFQGTGAADDSGLPNDRFFAVRPEGSVSTLKIQRTERGDSAVYLCASSVQGAGELFFGEGSRLTVL.

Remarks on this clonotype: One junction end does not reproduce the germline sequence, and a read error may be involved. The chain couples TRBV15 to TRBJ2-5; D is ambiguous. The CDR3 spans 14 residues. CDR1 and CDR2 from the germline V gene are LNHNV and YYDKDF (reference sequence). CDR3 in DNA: TGTGTCACCAGCAGAGATTTTGGTGGGAAGACCCAGTACTTC. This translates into CVTSRDFGGKTQYF.

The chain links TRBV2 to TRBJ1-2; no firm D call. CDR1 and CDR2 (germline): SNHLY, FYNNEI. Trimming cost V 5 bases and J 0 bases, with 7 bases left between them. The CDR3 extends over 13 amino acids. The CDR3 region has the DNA TGTGCCAGCAGTTCGGAACCTAACTATGGCTACACCTTC. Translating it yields CASSSEPNYGYTF.

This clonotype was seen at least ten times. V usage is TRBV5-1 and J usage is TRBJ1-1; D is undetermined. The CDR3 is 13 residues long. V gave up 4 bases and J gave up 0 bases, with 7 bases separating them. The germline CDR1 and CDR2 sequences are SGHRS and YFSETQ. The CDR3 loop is CASSRAVNTEAFF. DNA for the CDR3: TGCGCCAGCAGCCGGGCAGTGAACACTGAAGCTTTCTTT.

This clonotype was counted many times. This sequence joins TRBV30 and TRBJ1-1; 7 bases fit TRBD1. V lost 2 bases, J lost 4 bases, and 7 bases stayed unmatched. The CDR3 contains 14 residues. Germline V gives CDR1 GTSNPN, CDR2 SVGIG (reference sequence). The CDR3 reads CAWSRTTGRTEAFF. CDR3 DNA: TGTGCCTGGAGTCGTACGACAGGGCGCACTGAAGCTTTCTTT.

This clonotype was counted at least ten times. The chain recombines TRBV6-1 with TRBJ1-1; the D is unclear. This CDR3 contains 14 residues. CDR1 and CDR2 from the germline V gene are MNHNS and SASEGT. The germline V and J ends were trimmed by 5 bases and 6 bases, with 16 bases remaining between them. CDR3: CASSTRRLLSEAFF. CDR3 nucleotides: TGTGCCAGCAGTACCCGTCGGCTTCTATCTGAAGCTTTCTTT.

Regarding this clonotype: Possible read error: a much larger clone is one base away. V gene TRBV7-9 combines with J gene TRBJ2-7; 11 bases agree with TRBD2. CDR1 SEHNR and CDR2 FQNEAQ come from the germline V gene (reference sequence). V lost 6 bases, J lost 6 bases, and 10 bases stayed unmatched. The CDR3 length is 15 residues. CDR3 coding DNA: TGTGCCAGCAGACCTAGCGGGAGGACCGACGGCGAGCAGTACTTC. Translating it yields CASRPSGRTDGEQYF.

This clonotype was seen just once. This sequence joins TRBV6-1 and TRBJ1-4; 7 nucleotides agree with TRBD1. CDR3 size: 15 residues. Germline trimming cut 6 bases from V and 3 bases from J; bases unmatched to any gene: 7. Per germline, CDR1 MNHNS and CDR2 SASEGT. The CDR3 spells CASSTSTGPNEKLFF. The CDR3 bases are TGTGCCAGCAGCACCTCGACAGGGCCTAATGAAAAACTGTTTTTT.

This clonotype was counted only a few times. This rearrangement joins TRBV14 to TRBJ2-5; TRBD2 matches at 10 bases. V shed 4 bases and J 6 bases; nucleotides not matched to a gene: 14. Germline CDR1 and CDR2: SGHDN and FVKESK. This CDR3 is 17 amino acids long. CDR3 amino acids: CASSLGRTSGMVKTQYF. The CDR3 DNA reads TGTGCCAGCAGCCTTGGACGCACTAGCGGGATGGTGAAGACCCAGTACTTC. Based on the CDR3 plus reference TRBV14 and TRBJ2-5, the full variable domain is EAGVTQFPSHSVIEKGQTVTLRCDPISGHDNLYWYRRVMGKEIKFLLHFVKESKQDESGMPNNRFLAERTGGTYSTLKVQPAELEDSGVYFCASSLGRTSGMVKTQYFGPGTRLLVL.